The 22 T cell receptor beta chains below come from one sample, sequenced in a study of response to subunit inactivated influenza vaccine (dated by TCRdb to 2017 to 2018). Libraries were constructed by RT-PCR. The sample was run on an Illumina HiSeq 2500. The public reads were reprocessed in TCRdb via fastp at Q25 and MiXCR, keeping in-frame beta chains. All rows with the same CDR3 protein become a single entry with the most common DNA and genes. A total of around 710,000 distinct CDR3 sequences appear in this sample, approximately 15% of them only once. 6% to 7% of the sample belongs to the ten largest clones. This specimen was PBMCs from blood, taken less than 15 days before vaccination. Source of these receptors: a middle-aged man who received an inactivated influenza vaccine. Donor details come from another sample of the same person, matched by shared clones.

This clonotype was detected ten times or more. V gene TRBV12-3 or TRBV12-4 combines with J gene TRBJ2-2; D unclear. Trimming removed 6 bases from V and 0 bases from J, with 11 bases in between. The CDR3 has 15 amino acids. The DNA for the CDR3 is TGTGCCAGCAGCCGGAGCACGACGAACACCGGGGAGCTGTTTTTT. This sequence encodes CASSRSTTNTGELFF.

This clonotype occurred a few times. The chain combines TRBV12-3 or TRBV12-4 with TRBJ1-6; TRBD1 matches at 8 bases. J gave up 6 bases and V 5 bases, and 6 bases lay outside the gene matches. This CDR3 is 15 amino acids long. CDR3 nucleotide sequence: TGTGCCAGCAGTGCCGGACAGGGTAGTAATTCACCCCTCCACTTT. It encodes CASSAGQGSNSPLHF.

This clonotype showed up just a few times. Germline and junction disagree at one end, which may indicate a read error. Here the CDR3 reads CASILASSTDTQYF. DNA of the CDR3: TGCGCCAGCATCTTGGCGAGTAGCACAGATACGCAGTATTTT. The chain uses TRBV5-1 and TRBJ2-3, with no clear D. The CDR3 consists of 14 residues. Germline lookup yields CDR1 SGHRS and CDR2 YFSETQ.

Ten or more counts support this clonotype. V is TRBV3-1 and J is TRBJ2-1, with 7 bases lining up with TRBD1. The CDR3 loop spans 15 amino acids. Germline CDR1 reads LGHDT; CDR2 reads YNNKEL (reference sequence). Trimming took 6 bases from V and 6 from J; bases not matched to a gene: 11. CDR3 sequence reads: CASSNPGTEANEQFF. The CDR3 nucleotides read TGTGCCAGCAGTAATCCCGGGACAGAAGCCAATGAGCAGTTCTTC.

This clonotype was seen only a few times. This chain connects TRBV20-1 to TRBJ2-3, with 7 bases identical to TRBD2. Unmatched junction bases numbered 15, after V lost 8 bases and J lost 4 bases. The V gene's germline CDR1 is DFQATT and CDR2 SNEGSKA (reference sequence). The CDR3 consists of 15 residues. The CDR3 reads CSSERPGLPADTQYF. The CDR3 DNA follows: TGCAGTTCAGAACGACCGGGACTACCTGCAGATACGCAGTATTTT.

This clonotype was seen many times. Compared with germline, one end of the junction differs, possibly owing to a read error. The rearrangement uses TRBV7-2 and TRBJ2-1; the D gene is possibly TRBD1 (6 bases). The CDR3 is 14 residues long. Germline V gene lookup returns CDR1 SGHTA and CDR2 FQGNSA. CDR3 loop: CASSSNRDTQTVSF. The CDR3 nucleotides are TGTGCCAGCAGCTCCAATAGGGACACCCAGACCGTAAGCTTC.

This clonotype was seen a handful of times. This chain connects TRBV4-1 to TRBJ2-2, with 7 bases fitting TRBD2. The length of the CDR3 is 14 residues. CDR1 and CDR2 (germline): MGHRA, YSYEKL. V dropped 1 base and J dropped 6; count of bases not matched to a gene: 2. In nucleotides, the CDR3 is TGCGCCAGCAGCCAAGTCGCGGGGGCCGGGGAGCTGTTTTTT. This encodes CASSQVAGAGELFF.

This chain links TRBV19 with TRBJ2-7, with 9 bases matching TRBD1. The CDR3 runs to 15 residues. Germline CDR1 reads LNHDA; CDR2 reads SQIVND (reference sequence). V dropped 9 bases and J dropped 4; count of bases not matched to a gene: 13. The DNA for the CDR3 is TGTGCCAGCGCTCCGCTCGGGACAGGGACGTACGAGCAGTACTTC. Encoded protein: CASAPLGTGTYEQYF.

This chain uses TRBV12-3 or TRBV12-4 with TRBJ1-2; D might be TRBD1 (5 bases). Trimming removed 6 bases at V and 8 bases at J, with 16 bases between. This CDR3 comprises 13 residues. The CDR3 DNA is TGTGCCAGCAGACCAGGGCCGGGCTTCGGCTACACCTTC. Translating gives CASRPGPGFGYTF.

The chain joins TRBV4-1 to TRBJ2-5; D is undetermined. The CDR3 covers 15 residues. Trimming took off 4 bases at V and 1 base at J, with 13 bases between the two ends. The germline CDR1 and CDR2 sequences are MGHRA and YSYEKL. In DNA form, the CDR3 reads TGCGCCAGCAGCCTAGGAGAGATTACCCAAGAGACCCAGTACTTC. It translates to CASSLGEITQETQYF.

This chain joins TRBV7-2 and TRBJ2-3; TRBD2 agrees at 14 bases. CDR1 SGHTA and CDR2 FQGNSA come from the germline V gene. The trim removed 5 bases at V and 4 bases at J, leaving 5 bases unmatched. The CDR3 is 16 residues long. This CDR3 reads CASSEGLAGGADTQYF. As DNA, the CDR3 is TGTGCCAGCAGCGAAGGACTAGCGGGAGGAGCAGATACGCAGTATTTT. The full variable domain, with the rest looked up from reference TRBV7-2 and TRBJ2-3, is GAGVSQSPSNKVTEKGKDVELRCDPISGHTALYWYRQSLGQGLEFLIYFQGNSAPDKSGLPSDRFSAERTGGSVSTLTIQRTQQEDSAVYLCASSEGLAGGADTQYFGPGTRLTVL.

In DNA form, the CDR3 reads TGCAGTGCTAGTCCCGCTGGGGGGAACACCGGGGAGCTGTTTTTT. It specifies CSASPAGGNTGELFF. V is TRBV20-1 and J is TRBJ2-2; the D call may be TRBD1 or TRBD2 (5 bases each). V was shortened by 3 bases and J by 1 base, with 12 bases between the two germline ends. The CDR3 totals 15 residues. Germline lookup yields CDR1 DFQATT and CDR2 SNEGSKA (reference sequence).

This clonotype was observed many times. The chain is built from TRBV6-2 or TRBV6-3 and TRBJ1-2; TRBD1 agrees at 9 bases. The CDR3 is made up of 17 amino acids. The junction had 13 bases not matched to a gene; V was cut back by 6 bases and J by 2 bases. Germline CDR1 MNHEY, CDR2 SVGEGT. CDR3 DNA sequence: TGTGCCAGCAGGAGATCGGACAGGGGAAGAGGAAACTATGGCTACACCTTC. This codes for CASRRSDRGRGNYGYTF.

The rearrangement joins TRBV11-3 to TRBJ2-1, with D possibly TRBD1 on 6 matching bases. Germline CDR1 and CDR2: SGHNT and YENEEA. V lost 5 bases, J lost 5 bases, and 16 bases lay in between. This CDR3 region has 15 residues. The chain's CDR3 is CASSPQTGANNEQFF. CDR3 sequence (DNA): TGTGCCAGCAGCCCTCAGACAGGAGCTAACAATGAGCAGTTCTTC. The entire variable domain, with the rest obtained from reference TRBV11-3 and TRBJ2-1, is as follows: EAGVVQSPRYKIIEKKQPVAFWCNPISGHNTLYWYLQNLGQGPELLIRYENEEAVDDSQLPKDRFSAERLKGVDSTLKIQPAELGDSAVYLCASSPQTGANNEQFFGPGTRLTVL.

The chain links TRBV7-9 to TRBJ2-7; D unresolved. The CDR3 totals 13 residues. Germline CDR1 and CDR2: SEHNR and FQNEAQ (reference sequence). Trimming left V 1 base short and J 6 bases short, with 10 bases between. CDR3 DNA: TGTGCCAGCAGCTTAGGACACCCCCGCGAGCAGTACTTC. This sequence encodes CASSLGHPREQYF.

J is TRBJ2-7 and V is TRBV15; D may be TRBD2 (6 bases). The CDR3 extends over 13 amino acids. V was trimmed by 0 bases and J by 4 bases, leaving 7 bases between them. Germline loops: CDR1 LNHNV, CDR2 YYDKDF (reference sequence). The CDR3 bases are TGTGCCACCAGCAGAGATAGCGGTTACGAGCAGTACTTC. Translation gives CATSRDSGYEQYF.

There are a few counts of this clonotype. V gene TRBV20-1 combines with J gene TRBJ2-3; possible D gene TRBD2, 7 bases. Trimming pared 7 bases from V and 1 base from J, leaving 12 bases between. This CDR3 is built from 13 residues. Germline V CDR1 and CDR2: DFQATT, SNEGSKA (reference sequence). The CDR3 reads CSGRRGRTDTQYF. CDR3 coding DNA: TGCAGTGGACGGCGGGGGCGCACAGATACGCAGTATTTT.

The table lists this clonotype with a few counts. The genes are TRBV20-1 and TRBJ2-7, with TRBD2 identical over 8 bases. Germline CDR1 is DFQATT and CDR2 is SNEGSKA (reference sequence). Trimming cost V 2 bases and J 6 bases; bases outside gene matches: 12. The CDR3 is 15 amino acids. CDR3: CSARPSSRGGTEQYF. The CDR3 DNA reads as TGCAGTGCTAGACCTTCCTCCCGCGGGGGGACCGAGCAGTACTTC.

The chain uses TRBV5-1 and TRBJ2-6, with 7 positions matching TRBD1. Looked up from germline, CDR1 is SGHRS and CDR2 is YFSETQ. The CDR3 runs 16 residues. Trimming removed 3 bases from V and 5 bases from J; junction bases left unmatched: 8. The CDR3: CASSSGQHHWANVLTF. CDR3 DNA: TGCGCCAGCAGCTCGGGACAGCATCACTGGGCCAACGTCCTGACTTTC.

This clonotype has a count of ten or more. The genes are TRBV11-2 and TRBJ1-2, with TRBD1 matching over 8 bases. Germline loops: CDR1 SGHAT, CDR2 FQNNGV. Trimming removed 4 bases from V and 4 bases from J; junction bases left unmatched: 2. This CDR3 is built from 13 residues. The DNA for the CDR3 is TGTGCCAGCAGCTCGACAGGGGTCTATGGCTACACCTTC. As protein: CASSSTGVYGYTF. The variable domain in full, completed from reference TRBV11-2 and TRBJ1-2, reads EAGVAQSPRYKIIEKRQSVAFWCNPISGHATLYWYQQILGQGPKLLIQFQNNGVVDDSQLPKDRFSAERLKGVDSTLKIQPAKLEDSAVYLCASSSTGVYGYTFGSGTRLTVV.

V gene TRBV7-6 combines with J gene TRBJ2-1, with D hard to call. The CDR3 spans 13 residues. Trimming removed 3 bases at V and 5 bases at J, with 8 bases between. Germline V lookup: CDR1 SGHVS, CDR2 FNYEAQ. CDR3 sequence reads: CASSFVINNEQFF. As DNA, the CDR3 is TGTGCCAGCAGCTTCGTGATTAACAATGAGCAGTTCTTC.

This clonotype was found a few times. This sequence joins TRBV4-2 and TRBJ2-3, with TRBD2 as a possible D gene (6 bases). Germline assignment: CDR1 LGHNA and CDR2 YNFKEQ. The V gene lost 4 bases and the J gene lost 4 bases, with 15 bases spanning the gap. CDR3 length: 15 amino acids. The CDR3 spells CASSPTWGEPDTQYF. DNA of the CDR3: TGTGCCAGCAGCCCCACATGGGGGGAGCCAGATACGCAGTATTTT.